This passage covers 4 T cell receptor beta chains from one sample sequenced in a study of blood T cell repertoires in COVID-19 (TCRdb year 2020). To prepare the library, the immunoSEQ multiplex PCR assay was applied. The source is immuneACCESS, and TCRdb retained only in-frame sequences with V and J called. Part of the clones is not carried over; for the studies checked, unresolved V genes explain less than half of this, and the remainder is unexplained. Across this sample there are roughly 180,000 clones, with 80% to 90% seen only once. 8% to 13% of the sample comes from the top ten. Sample: peripheral blood. These receptors all stem from a woman aged 40 to 50 with COVID-19, enrolled during active disease.

The J gene is TRBJ1-2, the V gene TRBV12-5, with D tentatively TRBD1 (5 bases). The CDR3 extends over 13 amino acids. Trimming cost V 8 bases and J 4 bases, with 14 bases left between them. CDR1 is LGHNT and CDR2 is FRNRAP in the germline V gene. DNA for the CDR3: TGTGCTAGTAGCACCGACAGTCTCTATGGCTACACCTTC. It encodes CASSTDSLYGYTF.

This clone was found a few times. The chain has TRBV2 and TRBJ2-1, with D unclear. Looked up from germline, CDR1 is SNHLY and CDR2 is FYNNEI. V lost 7 bases and J 9 bases, leaving 16 bases between the germline ends. This CDR3 has 13 residues. This chain's CDR3 is CASNLPQRLEQFF. The CDR3 DNA reads as TGTGCCAGCAACCTGCCCCAGCGCCTTGAGCAGTTCTTC. The full variable domain, in which reference TRBV2 and TRBJ2-1 provide the parts outside the CDR3, is EPEVTQTPSHQVTQMGQEVILRCVPISNHLYFYWYRQILGQKVEFLVSFYNNEISEKSEIFDDQFSVERPDGSNFTLKIRSTKLEDSAMYFCASNLPQRLEQFFGPGTRLTVL.

This clone was detected only once. The chain recombines TRBV29-1 with TRBJ1-1; no clear D gene. Germline values: CDR1 SQVTM, CDR2 ANQGSEA. The V end was cut by 4 bases, the J end by 1 base, with 7 bases between. The CDR3 has 12 amino acids. The CDR3: CSVGGPNTEAFF. CDR3 nucleotide sequence: TGCAGCGTTGGAGGGCCGAACACTGAAGCTTTCTTT.

V is TRBV28 and J is TRBJ2-1, with 10 bases matching TRBD1. The CDR3 has 17 amino acids. Germline values: CDR1 MDHEN, CDR2 SYDVKM. J lost 9 bases, V lost 1 base, and 12 bases had no gene match. The CDR3 DNA sequence: TGTGCCAGCAGTTTATTCGACAGGGGGCTCAGTTCCGGTGAGCAGTTCTTC. Translated, it gives CASSLFDRGLSSGEQFF.